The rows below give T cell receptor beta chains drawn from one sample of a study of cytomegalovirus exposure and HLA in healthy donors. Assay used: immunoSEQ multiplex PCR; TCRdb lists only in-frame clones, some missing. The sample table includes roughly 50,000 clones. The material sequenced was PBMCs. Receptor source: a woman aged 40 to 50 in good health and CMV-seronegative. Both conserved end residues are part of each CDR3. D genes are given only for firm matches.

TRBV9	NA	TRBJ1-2	CASSPWDTDYGYTF	TGTGCCAGCAGCCCCTGGGACACGGACTATGGCTACACCTTC
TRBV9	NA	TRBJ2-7	CASSVGRAADYEQYF	TGTGCCAGCAGCGTAGGCCGGGCAGCGGACTACGAGCAGTACTTC
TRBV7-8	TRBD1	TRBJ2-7	CASSRRDRHEQYF	TGTGCCAGCAGTCGCCGGGACAGACACGAGCAGTACTTC
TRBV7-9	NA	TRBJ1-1	CASSHNTGLNTEAFF	TGTGCCAGCAGCCACAATACGGGACTAAACACTGAAGCTTTCTTT
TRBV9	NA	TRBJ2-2	CASSVGGAGELFF	TGTGCCAGCAGCGTAGGAGGAGCCGGGGAGCTGTTTTTT
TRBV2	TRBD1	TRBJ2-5	CASSLDRTQEIQYF	TGTGCCAGCAGTTTGGACAGGACCCAAGAGATCCAGTACTTC
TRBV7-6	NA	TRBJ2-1	CASSLDPGLPEQFF	TGTGCCAGCAGCTTAGATCCAGGGCTCCCTGAGCAGTTCTTC
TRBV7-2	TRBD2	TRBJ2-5	CASSPRLAGRETQYF	TGTGCCAGCAGCCCTCGACTAGCGGGCCGAGAGACCCAGTACTTC
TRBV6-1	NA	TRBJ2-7	CASSEAVPGWRQRTYEQYF	TGTGCCAGCAGTGAAGCAGTTCCCGGCTGGCGACAGAGGACCTACGAGCAGTACTTC
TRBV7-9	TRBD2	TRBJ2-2	CAIGVTSGSAGELFF	TGTGCCATCGGGGTGACTAGCGGGAGTGCCGGGGAGCTGTTTTTT
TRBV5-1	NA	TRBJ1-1	CASSLATDSSNTEAFF	TGCGCCAGCAGCTTGGCAACGGACAGCTCGAACACTGAAGCTTTCTTT
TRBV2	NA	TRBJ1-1	CASQRNTEAFF	TGTGCCAGCCAGCGGAACACTGAAGCTTTCTTT
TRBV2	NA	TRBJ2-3	CASGGTGKAQYF	TGTGCCAGTGGGGGGACGGGGAAAGCGCAGTATTTT
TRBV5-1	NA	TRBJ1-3	CASSLAGAGNTIYF	TGCGCCAGCAGCTTGGCGGGAGCCGGAAACACCATATATTTT
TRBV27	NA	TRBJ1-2	CASSPSEIFYEGHRDYGYTF	TGTGCCAGCAGTCCTTCCGAGATTTTTTATGAGGGCCACCGGGACTATGGCTACACCTTC
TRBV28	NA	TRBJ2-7	CATSTTGRSAYEQYF	TGTGCCACCTCGACGACAGGCCGGTCCGCCTACGAGCAGTACTTC
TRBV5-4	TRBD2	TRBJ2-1	CASSPSGRVTEQFF	TGTGCCAGCAGCCCCAGCGGGAGGGTCACTGAGCAGTTCTTC
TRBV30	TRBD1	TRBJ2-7	CAWSGTGGGYEQYF	TGTGCCTGGAGTGGGACAGGGGGAGGCTACGAGCAGTACTTC
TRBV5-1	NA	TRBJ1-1	CASRSAQGSNTEAFF	TGCGCCAGCAGATCAGCCCAGGGATCGAACACTGAAGCTTTCTTT
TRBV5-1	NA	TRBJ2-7	CASSLGAGSYEQYF	TGCGCCAGCAGCTTGGGAGCGGGCAGCTACGAGCAGTACTTC
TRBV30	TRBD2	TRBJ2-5	CAWRTGTTGQETQYF	TGTGCCTGGAGGACCGGGACTACCGGCCAAGAGACCCAGTACTTC
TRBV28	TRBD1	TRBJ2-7	CASSRTGHSYEQYF	TGTGCCAGCAGTCGGACAGGCCACTCCTACGAGCAGTACTTC
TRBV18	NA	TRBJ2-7	CASSPSSTVYEQYF	TGTGCCAGCTCACCATCTAGCACCGTATACGAGCAGTACTTC
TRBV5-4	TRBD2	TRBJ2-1	CASSLGLADNEQFF	TGTGCCAGCAGCTTGGGACTAGCGGATAATGAGCAGTTCTTC
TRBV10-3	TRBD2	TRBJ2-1	CAISGLAGGYNEQFF	TGTGCCATCAGCGGACTAGCGGGAGGATATAATGAGCAGTTCTTC
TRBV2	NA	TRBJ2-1	CASRGSGGATYNEQFF	TGTGCCAGCAGGGGCAGCGGCGGGGCAACCTACAATGAGCAGTTCTTC